The 12 T cell receptor beta chains below all came from one sample that was sequenced in a study of blood T cells in healthy people across ages. Primers used in a second PCR of roughly 6 to 12 cycles were a sample-barcoded 5' primer and a J-beta primer mix. TCRdb reanalysed the 5' RACE reads using MiXCR and keeps one entry per CDR3 protein. The data show 600,000 to 800,000 distinct CDR3 sequences, around 50% seen once. The specimen was blood. The receptor set was obtained from a woman older than 75 in good health.

The CDR3 spells CASSATGGYGYTF. CDR3 DNA: TGTGCCAGCAGTGCGACAGGGGGCTATGGCTACACCTTC. The genes are TRBV25-1 and TRBJ1-2; TRBD1 matches at 9 bases. CDR1 is MGHDK, CDR2 SYGVNS, per germline. The V gene end was trimmed by 4 bases and the J gene end by 4 bases; junction bases not matched to a gene: 1. The CDR3 is 13 amino acids.

Many counts were recorded for this clonotype. The CDR3 region is CSARVSRVRDKNEQFF. DNA for the CDR3: TGCAGTGCTAGAGTCTCCCGCGTCAGGGATAAGAATGAGCAGTTCTTC. This chain links TRBV20-1 with TRBJ2-1; a weak D match, TRBD1 (5 bases). With 1 base removed from V and 7 bases from J, the gap between germline ends came to 20 bases. CDR1 and CDR2 from the germline V gene are DFQATT and SNEGSKA (reference sequence). The CDR3 extends over 16 amino acids.

V is TRBV6-1 and J is TRBJ2-5; D tentatively fits TRBD1 or TRBD2 (5 bases each). Germline CDR1 reads MNHNS; CDR2 reads SASEGT. The CDR3 spans 15 residues. Trimming left V 5 bases short and J 4 bases short, with 17 bases between. CDR3 in amino acids: CASSQVGTAIETQYF. The DNA for the CDR3 is TGTGCCAGCAGTCAAGTAGGGACGGCTATAGAGACCCAGTACTTC.

The J gene is TRBJ2-3, the V gene TRBV28; 10 bases match TRBD2. The germline CDR1 and CDR2 sequences are MDHEN and SYDVKM. The V and J ends lost 3 bases and 6 bases, in that order; junction bases with no gene match: 15. The CDR3 is 18 amino acids. As DNA, the CDR3 is TGTGCCAGCAGTTTTAGCTGGGTAGCGGGGGGCAGGGGGGATACGCAGTATTTT. Protein: CASSFSWVAGGRGDTQYF.

The chain combines TRBV15 with TRBJ1-2; 8 bases map to TRBD1. Trimming removed 5 bases from V and 2 bases from J; junction bases left unmatched: 7. The CDR3 totals 15 residues. CDR1 is LNHNV, CDR2 YYDKDF, per germline (reference sequence). The CDR3 DNA reads as TGTGCCACCAGCTCTAGGGGACAGGAGAACTATGGCTACACCTTC. Translating it yields CATSSRGQENYGYTF.

This clonotype has at least ten counts. CDR3 bases: TGTGCCAGCTCACCACCGAAGTGGGGCATCTCCTACAATGAGCAGTTCTTC. Its translation is CASSPPKWGISYNEQFF. V gene TRBV18 combines with J gene TRBJ2-1, with a possible D match to TRBD1 (5 bases). Trimming removed 0 bases at V and 0 bases at J, with 12 bases between. Germline V gene sequence: CDR1 KGHSH, CDR2 LQKENI. The CDR3 extends over 17 amino acids.

On this clonotype itself: One end of the junction varies from germline; a read error may be responsible. This chain connects TRBV7-7 to TRBJ2-5, with 7 bases identical to TRBD2. Germline CDR1 reads SSHAT; CDR2 reads FNYEAQ (reference sequence). The CDR3 spans 14 residues. This CDR3 reads CASSGNTNQETQYF. CDR3 nucleotides: TGTGCTAGCAGCGGGAACACCAACCAAGAGACCCAGTACTTC. Combining the CDR3 with reference TRBV7-7 and TRBJ2-5 gives the whole variable domain GAGVSQSPRYKVTKRGQDVTLRCDPISSHATLYWYQQALGQGPEFLTYFNYEAQPDKSGLPSDRFSAERPEGSISTLTIQRTEQRDSAMYRCASSGNTNQETQYFGPGTRLLVL.

This chain uses TRBV27 with TRBJ1-2; 7 bases fit TRBD1. CDR1 and CDR2 (germline): MNHEY, SMNVEV (reference sequence). The CDR3 length is 13 residues. V was pared by 7 bases and J by 4 bases, with 6 bases of the junction left unmatched. The CDR3 DNA sequence: TGTGCCAGCAAGAGACAGGGTGGCTATGGCTACACCTTC. Translating it yields CASKRQGGYGYTF.

The chain is built from TRBV30 and TRBJ2-2; TRBD1 aligns across 9 bases. This CDR3 is built from 13 residues. The trim removed 5 bases at V and 5 bases at J, leaving 3 bases unmatched. Per germline, CDR1 GTSNPN and CDR2 SVGIG (reference sequence). CDR3 residues: CAWGTGRTGELFF. The CDR3 DNA follows: TGTGCCTGGGGGACAGGGAGAACCGGGGAGCTGTTTTTT.

The J gene is TRBJ2-5, the V gene TRBV12-3 or TRBV12-4; no firm D call. Trimming cost V 2 bases and J 11 bases, with 18 bases left between them. The CDR3 has 14 residues. The CDR3 bases are TGTGCCAGCAGTTTAATAGCTGGCGTCAATGAGCAGTACTTC. This translates into CASSLIAGVNEQYF.

V usage is TRBV7-9 and J usage is TRBJ2-2, with 8 bases lining up with TRBD1. The CDR3 length is 15 residues. Germline V CDR1 and CDR2: SEHNR, FQNEAQ (reference sequence). V lost 3 bases to trimming and J lost 6 bases; unmatched junction nucleotides: 6. CDR3 region: CASSFGTGKPGELFF. CDR3 nucleotide sequence: TGTGCCAGCAGCTTCGGGACAGGCAAACCCGGGGAGCTGTTTTTT.

As for this clonotype: A single base separates this from a much larger clone, so it may be a read error. This rearrangement joins TRBV20-1 to TRBJ2-1, with unresolved D. CDR1 and CDR2 from the germline V gene are DFQATT and SNEGSKA (reference sequence). The V gene lost 6 bases and the J gene lost 8 bases, with 17 bases spanning the gap. This CDR3 region has 13 residues. The CDR3 DNA reads as TGCAGTGCCAGCAAGCAGCTATGGGATGAGCAGTTCTTC. Translating it yields CSASKQLWDEQFF.